This TCR beta chain comes out of a study of tumor and adjacent non-tumor tissue in lung cancer. About the study: Histology: 11 to 13 adenocarcinoma, a couple of squamous cell carcinoma, 1 small cell lung cancer. Each sample yielded 3.5 million to 5 million productive TCRbeta reads on average.

As for this clonotype: The antigen is not known.

V dropped 8 bases and J dropped 6; count of bases not matched to a gene: 20. Germline values: CDR1 MGHDK, CDR2 SYGVNS. CDR3 length: 17 amino acids. A modified ARM-PCR protocol with three rounds of nested PCR amplified TCRbeta. Each CDR3 protein is one row after TCRdb ran MiXCR on the multiplex PCR reads. The sample yields roughly 120,000 distinct CDR3 sequences, over 75% seen once. The template was RNA from unsorted bulk tissue. Broader study findings: Tumor tissue had significantly higher TCR diversity than normal lung. Normal lung showed higher cumulative top 100 clone frequency than tumor.

The chain has TRBV25-1 and TRBJ2-7; 9 bases agree with TRBD1. The source of this sequence is a man between 65 and 85 years old with non-small cell lung cancer. Sequenced input: lung tumor tissue. In DNA form, the CDR3 reads TGTGCCAGCGGTCCCCTGACCGGGACAGGGTGGGGAAGCGAGCAGTACTTC. Protein product: CASGPLTGTGWGSEQYF.